These 4 T cell receptor beta chains were all obtained from the same sample, sequenced in a study of T cell responses to AZD1222 COVID-19 vaccine. TCRdb keeps only in-frame clones here, not all; method: immunoSEQ multiplex PCR. This sample has 150,000 or so clones; roughly 92% occur once, and the top ten carry 2.5% to 3%. Sequenced here: peripheral blood, sampled on day 0 of AZD1222 vaccination. The receptors derive from an adult in good health.

This clone was observed once. The rearrangement uses TRBV19 and TRBJ1-6; TRBD1 might be the D (5 bases). The CDR3 has 15 residues. Trimming stripped 1 base from V and 10 bases from J, with 14 bases between. CDR1 and CDR2 from the germline V gene are LNHDA and SQIVND (reference sequence). As DNA, the CDR3 is TGTGCCAGTAGTATAGGTTCGACAGTCTACTCACCCCTCCACTTT. It codes for CASSIGSTVYSPLHF. Full variable domain (rest looked up from reference TRBV19 and TRBJ1-6): DGGITQSPKYLFRKEGQNVTLSCEQNLNHDAMYWYRQDPGQGLRLIYYSQIVNDFQKGDIAEGYSVSREKKESFPLTVTSAQKNPTAFYLCASSIGSTVYSPLHFGNGTRLTVT.

This clone was seen just once. V usage is TRBV14 and J usage is TRBJ2-1, with D tentatively TRBD1 or TRBD2 (5 bases each). The V gene's germline CDR1 is SGHDN and CDR2 FVKESK. V shed 4 bases and J shed 4 bases, with 14 bases lying between them. This CDR3 spans 15 amino acids. CDR3 bases: TGTGCCAGCAGCCTTCCGGGGACGGTGTACAATGAGCAGTTCTTC. It translates to CASSLPGTVYNEQFF.

The CDR3 reads CASSATPDTQYF. As DNA, the CDR3 is TGTGCCAGCAGCGCGACACCAGATACGCAGTATTTT. J is TRBJ2-3 and V is TRBV9; D is uncertain. Germline loops: CDR1 SGDLS, CDR2 YYNGEE. The CDR3 totals 12 residues. The V and J ends lost 3 bases and 4 bases respectively, with 6 bases between them. The variable domain in full, completed from reference TRBV9 and TRBJ2-3, reads DSGVTQTPKHLITATGQRVTLRCSPRSGDLSVYWYQQSLDQGLQFLIQYYNGEERAKGNILERFSAQQFPDLHSELNLSSLELGDSALYFCASSATPDTQYFGPGTRLTVL.

The CDR3 region has the DNA TGTGCCAGCAGACTGACAGGGGGCCCTGGAAACACCATATATTTT. It translates to CASRLTGGPGNTIYF. The chain couples TRBV27 to TRBJ1-3, with 10 nucleotides matching TRBD1. CDR1 and CDR2 (germline): MNHEY, SMNVEV (reference sequence). With 6 bases clipped from V and 2 bases from J, the junction kept 4 bases outside the gene matches. The CDR3 is made up of 15 amino acids.